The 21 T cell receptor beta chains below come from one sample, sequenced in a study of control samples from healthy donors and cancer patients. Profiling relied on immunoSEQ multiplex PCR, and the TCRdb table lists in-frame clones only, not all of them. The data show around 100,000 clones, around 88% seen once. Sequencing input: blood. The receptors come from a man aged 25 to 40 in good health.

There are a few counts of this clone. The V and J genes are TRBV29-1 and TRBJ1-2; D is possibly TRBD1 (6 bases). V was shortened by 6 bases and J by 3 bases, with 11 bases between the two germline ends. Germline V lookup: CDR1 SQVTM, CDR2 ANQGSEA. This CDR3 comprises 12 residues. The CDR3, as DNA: TGCAGCGTCGTACAGGGAGACTATGGCTACACCTTC. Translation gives CSVVQGDYGYTF.

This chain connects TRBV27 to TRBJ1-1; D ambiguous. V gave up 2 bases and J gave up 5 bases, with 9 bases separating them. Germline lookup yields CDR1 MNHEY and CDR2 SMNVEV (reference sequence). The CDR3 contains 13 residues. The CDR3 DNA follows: TGTGCCAGCAGTTTACCGGGAGGGACTGAAGCTTTCTTT. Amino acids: CASSLPGGTEAFF.

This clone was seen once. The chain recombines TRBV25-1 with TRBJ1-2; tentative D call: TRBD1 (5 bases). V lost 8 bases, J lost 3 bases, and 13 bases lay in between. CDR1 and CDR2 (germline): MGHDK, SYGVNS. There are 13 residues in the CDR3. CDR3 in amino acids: CASSLIGDYGYTF. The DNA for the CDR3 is TGTGCCAGCTCTCTGATAGGGGACTATGGCTACACCTTC.

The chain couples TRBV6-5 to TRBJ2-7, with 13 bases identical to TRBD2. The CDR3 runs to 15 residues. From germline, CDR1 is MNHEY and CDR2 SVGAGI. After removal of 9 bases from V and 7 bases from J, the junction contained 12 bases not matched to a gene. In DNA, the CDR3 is TGTGCCAGTTTTGCCGGGACTAGCGGGAAGTCGGAGCAGTACTTC. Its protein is CASFAGTSGKSEQYF.

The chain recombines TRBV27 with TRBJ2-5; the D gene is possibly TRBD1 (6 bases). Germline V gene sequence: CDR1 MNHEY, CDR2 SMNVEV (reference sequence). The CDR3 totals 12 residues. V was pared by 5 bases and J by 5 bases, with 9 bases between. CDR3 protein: CASSAQGETQYF. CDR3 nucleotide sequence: TGTGCCAGCAGTGCCCAGGGGGAGACCCAGTACTTC.

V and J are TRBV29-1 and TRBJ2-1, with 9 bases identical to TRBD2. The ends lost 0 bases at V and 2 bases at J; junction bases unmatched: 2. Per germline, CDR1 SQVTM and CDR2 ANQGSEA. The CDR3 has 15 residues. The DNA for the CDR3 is TGCAGCGTTGAAGAGGCTAGCGGGACCTACAATGAGCAGTTCTTC. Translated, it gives CSVEEASGTYNEQFF.

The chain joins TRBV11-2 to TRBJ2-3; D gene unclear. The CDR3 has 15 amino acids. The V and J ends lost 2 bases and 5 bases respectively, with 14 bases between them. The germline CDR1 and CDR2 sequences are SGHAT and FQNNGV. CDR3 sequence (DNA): TGTGCCAGCAGCTTAATAAGGGTTTCGGGAGATACGCAGTATTTT. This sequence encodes CASSLIRVSGDTQYF.

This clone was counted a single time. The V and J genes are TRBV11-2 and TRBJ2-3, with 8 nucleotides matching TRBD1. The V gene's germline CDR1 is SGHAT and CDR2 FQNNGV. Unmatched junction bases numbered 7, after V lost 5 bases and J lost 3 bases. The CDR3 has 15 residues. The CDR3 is CASSPGQGGTDTQYF. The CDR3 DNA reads TGTGCCAGCAGCCCCGGACAGGGTGGAACAGATACGCAGTATTTT.

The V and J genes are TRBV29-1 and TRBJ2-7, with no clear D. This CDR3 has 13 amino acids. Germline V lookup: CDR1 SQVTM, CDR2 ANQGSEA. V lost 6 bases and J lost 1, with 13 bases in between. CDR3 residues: CSVSWINSYEQYF. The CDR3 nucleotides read TGCAGCGTGTCCTGGATTAATTCCTACGAGCAGTACTTC.

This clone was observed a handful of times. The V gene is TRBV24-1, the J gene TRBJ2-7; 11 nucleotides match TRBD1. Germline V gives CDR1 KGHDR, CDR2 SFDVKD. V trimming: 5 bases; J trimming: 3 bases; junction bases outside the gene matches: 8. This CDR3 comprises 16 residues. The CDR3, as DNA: TGTGCCACCAGTGGCCTTGGGACAGGGGGTGACTACGAGCAGTACTTC. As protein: CATSGLGTGGDYEQYF.

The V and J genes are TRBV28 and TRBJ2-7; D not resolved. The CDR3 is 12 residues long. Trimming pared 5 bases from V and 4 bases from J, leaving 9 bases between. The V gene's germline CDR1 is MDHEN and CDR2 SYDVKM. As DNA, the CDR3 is TGTGCCAGCAGTACCATTGAGTACGAGCAGTACTTC. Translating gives CASSTIEYEQYF.

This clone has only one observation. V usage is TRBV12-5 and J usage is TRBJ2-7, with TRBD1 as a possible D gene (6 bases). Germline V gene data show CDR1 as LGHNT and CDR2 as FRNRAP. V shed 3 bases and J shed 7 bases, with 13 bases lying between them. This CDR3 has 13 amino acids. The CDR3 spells CASGFITQGEQYF. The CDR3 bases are TGTGCTAGTGGTTTTATAACGCAGGGGGAGCAGTACTTC.

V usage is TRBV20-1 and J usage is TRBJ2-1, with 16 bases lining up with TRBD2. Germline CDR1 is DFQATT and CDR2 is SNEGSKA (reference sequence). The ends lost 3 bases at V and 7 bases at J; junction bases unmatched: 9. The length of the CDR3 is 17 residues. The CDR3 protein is CSASGDGTSGRVNEQFF. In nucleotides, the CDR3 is TGCAGTGCTAGTGGAGACGGGACTAGCGGGAGGGTTAATGAGCAGTTCTTC.

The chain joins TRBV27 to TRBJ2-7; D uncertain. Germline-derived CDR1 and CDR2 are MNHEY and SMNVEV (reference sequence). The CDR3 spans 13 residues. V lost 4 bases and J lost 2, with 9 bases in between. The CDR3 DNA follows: TGTGCCAGCAGTTCGGTCGTACCCTACGAGCAGTACTTC. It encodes CASSSVVPYEQYF.

The CDR3 DNA follows: TGTGCCAGTAGCACAGGGTTCGGGGAGACCCAGTACTTC. It encodes CASSTGFGETQYF. V usage is TRBV19 and J usage is TRBJ2-5, with a weak D call TRBD1 (6 bases). Germline lookup yields CDR1 LNHDA and CDR2 SQIVND (reference sequence). V was trimmed by 6 bases and J by 5 bases, leaving 13 bases between them. This CDR3 is built from 13 residues.

Here the CDR3 reads CAWSFRGSVHEQFF. DNA for the CDR3: TGTGCCTGGAGTTTCAGAGGGAGTGTTCATGAGCAGTTCTTC. V gene TRBV30 combines with J gene TRBJ2-1, with D perhaps matching TRBD2 (5 bases). The germline V gene has CDR1 GTSNPN and CDR2 SVGIG (reference sequence). This CDR3 spans 14 amino acids. Trimming removed 2 bases from V and 8 bases from J, with 16 bases in between.

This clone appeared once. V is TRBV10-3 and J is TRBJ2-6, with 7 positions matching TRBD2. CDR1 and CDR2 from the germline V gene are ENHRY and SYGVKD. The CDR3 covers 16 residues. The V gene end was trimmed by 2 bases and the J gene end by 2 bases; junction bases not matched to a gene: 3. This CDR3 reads CAISEGGVTGANVLTF. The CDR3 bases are TGTGCCATCAGTGAGGGGGGGGTAACTGGGGCCAACGTCCTGACTTTC.

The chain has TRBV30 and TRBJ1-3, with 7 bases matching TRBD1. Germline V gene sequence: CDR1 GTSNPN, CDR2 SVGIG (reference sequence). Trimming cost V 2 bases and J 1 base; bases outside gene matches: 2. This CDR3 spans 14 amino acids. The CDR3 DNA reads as TGTGCCTGGAGTACAGGGGTGTCTGGAAACACCATATATTTT. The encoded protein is CAWSTGVSGNTIYF.

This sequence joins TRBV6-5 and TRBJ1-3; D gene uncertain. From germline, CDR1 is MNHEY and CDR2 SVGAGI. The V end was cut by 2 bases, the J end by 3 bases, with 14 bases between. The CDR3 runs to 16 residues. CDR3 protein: CASSYRVGGFGNTIYF. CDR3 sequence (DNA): TGTGCCAGCAGTTACCGGGTCGGAGGCTTTGGAAACACCATATATTTT.

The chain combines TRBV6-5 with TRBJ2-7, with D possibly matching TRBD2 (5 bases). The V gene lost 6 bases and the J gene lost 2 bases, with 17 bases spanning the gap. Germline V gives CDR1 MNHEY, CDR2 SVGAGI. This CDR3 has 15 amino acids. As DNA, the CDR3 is TGTGCCAGCAGCTCTGTCCGGGGATCCACCTACGAGCAGTACTTC. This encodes CASSSVRGSTYEQYF.

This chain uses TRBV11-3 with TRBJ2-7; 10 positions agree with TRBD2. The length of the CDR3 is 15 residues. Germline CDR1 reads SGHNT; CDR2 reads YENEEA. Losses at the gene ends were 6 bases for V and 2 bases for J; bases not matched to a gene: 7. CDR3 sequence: CASSDWTSGTYEQYF. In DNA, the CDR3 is TGTGCCAGCAGTGATTGGACTAGCGGAACCTACGAGCAGTACTTC.